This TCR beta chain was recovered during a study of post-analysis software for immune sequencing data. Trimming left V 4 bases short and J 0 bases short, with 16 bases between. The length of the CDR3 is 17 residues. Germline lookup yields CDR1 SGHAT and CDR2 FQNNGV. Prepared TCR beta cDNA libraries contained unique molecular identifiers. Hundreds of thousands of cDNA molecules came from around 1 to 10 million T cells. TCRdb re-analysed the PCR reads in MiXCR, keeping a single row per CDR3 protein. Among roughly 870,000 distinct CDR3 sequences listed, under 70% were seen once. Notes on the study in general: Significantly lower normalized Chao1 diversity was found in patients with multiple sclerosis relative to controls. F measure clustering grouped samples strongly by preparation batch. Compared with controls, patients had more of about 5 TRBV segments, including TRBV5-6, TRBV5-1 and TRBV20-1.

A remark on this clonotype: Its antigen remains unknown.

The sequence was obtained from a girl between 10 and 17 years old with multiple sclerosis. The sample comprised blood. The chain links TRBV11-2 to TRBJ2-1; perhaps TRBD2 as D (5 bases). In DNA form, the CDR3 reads TGTGCCAGCAGCTCCGGACTCGGATCCCTCTCCTACAATGAGCAGTTCTTC. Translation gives CASSSGLGSLSYNEQFF. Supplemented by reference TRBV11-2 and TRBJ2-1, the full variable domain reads EAGVAQSPRYKIIEKRQSVAFWCNPISGHATLYWYQQILGQGPKLLIQFQNNGVVDDSQLPKDRFSAERLKGVDSTLKIQPAKLEDSAVYLCASSSGLGSLSYNEQFFGPGTRLTVL.